This record looks at one TCR beta chain sequence and its context. Its matching antigen is unknown. Time point described: persistent/refractory GD, antithyroid drugs over 5 years with positive TRAb. PBMC RNA was the source of the TCR library. This sample is part of a study of regulatory T cells in long-lasting Graves disease. Study-wide points: Accuracy may have suffered from the small sample size.

This CDR3 is built from 17 residues. J gave up 0 bases and V 6 bases, and 10 bases lay outside the gene matches. Germline lookup yields CDR1 SEHNR and CDR2 FQNEAQ (reference sequence). Construction of the TCR beta libraries employed iRepertoire HTBI primers in conjunction with Arm-PCR of CDR3 regions. In TCRdb, the multiplex PCR reads were re-called with MiXCR into one record per CDR3 protein. This sample has 450,000 or so distinct CDR3 sequences; 20% occur once, and the top ten carry roughly 8%. The chain recombines TRBV7-9 with TRBJ2-2, with 7 bases lining up with TRBD2. This sequence was found in a female donor with Graves disease. The sample consisted of peripheral blood mononuclear cells (PBMCs), taken when the disease was refractory, from a patient treated with antithyroid drugs. The CDR3 coding sequence is TGTGCCAGCAGTACCCGGAGGGAGGGACCGAACACCGGGGAGCTGTTTTTT. It is translated as CASSTRREGPNTGELFF.